The rows below give T cell receptor beta chains drawn from one sample of a study of blood T cell repertoires in COVID-19. Some clones are missing from TCRdb's copy, which holds only in-frame ones; the method was immunoSEQ multiplex PCR. The table shows around 270,000 clones, with 80% to 95% occurring only once. The sample comprised peripheral blood. The receptors derive from a person aged 18 to 30 with COVID-19, enrolled during active disease. CDR3s include the opening cysteine and the closing phenylalanine or tryptophan. A D gene is named only where the DNA matches it firmly. Clone size is not always given. Where it is, it says once, few, many or a class for expanded clones.

TRBV4-1	.	TRBJ2-7	.	TGCGCCAGCAGCCACCTATTTTCCGGGGGTTCCTACGAGCAGTACTTC	CASSHLFSGGSYEQYF
TRBV29-1	.	TRBJ1-2	.	TGCAGCGTGGCGACAGGCCCCTATGGCTACACCTTC	CSVATGPYGYTF
TRBV27	.	TRBJ2-5	.	TGTGCCAGCAAGATAGAAGAGACCCAGTACTTC	CASKIEETQYF
TRBV29-1	TRBD2	TRBJ2-7	.	TGCAGCGTTGAAGGAGGGACTAGCGGGACCTCCTACGAGCAGTACTTC	CSVEGGTSGTSYEQYF
TRBV29-1	TRBD2	TRBJ2-3	once	TGCAGCGCAAAGGGACTAGCGTCAGATACGCAGTATTTT	CSAKGLASDTQYF
TRBV28	.	TRBJ2-7	.	TGTGCCAGTTCAACAGTTACCTCCTACGAGCAGTACTTC	CASSTVTSYEQYF
TRBV5-1	TRBD1	TRBJ1-5	once	TGCGCCAGCAGCCGACAGGGGAGCAATCAGCCCCAGCATTTT	CASSRQGSNQPQHF
TRBV5-4	TRBD1	TRBJ1-1	.	TGTGCCAGCAGCCGGACAGGGACCAACACTGAAGCTTTCTTT	CASSRTGTNTEAFF
TRBV7-6	TRBD1	TRBJ2-7	.	TGTGCCAGCAGCTCGACCCCGACAGGGAACGAGCAGTACTTC	CASSSTPTGNEQYF
TRBV18	TRBD1	TRBJ1-5	.	TGTGCCAGCTCACCTGGACAGGGGAATCAGCCCCAGCATTTT	CASSPGQGNQPQHF
TRBV5-1	.	TRBJ2-5	.	TGCGCCAGCAGCTTGGGGAGGAGCGAAGAGACCCAGTACTTC	CASSLGRSEETQYF
TRBV18	.	TRBJ1-3	.	TGTGCCAGCACCATTGGGGACTCCTCTGGAAACACCATATATTTT	CASTIGDSSGNTIYF
TRBV18	TRBD1	TRBJ2-7	.	TGTGCCAGCTCACCAGGGACAGTGCTCGTGGAGCAGTACTTC	CASSPGTVLVEQYF
TRBV4-1	.	TRBJ2-6	once	TGCGCCAGCAGCCAAGACCCCCAGGGCTCTGGGGCCAACGTCCTGACTTTC	CASSQDPQGSGANVLTF
TRBV5-1	.	TRBJ2-1	.	TGCGCCAGCGGCGAGACAGACAATGAGCAGTTCTTC	CASGETDNEQFF
TRBV27	.	TRBJ2-7	.	TGTGCCAGCAGTCCTTTTCCTCTTAAGGGGAACGAGCAGTACTTC	CASSPFPLKGNEQYF
TRBV4-3	.	TRBJ1-6	few	TGCGCCAGCAGCCAAGCACGGGATTCACCCCTCCACTTT	CASSQARDSPLHF
TRBV11-2	.	TRBJ1-2	once	TGTGCCACCCGGACAAGGAATGGCTACACCTTC	CATRTRNGYTF
TRBV24-1	TRBD1	TRBJ1-2	.	TGTGCCACCAGTGATGGATCGGACAGGGGGCAGAATGGCTACACCTTC	CATSDGSDRGQNGYTF
TRBV28	.	TRBJ2-7	.	TGTGCCAGCAGTAGTGGACAGTACTCCTACGAGCAGTACTTC	CASSSGQYSYEQYF